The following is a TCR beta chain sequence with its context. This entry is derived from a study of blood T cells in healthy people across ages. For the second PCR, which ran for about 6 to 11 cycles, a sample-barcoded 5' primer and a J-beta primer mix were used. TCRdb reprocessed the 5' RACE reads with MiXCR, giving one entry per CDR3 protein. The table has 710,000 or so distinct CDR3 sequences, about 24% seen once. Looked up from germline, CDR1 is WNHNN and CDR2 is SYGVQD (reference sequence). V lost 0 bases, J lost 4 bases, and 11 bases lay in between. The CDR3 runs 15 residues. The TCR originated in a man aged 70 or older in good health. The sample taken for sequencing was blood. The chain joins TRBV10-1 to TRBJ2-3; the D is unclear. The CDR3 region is CASSESHSLADTQYF. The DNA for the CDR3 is TGCGCCAGCAGTGAGTCCCATAGCCTCGCAGATACGCAGTATTTT.